The source of this T cell receptor (beta chain) is a study of STAT5B mutations in CD4+ large granular lymphocyte leukemia (dated by TCRdb to between 2021 and 2024). Background on the whole study: Among the healthy controls, the CDR3 'QG' motif was associated with a particular HLA allele. TCRbeta repertoires of CD4+ T-cell large granular lymphocyte leukemia patients were compared with those of healthy blood donors. The purity of purified fractions was confirmed by flow cytometry on FACSCanto II or FACSVerse to exceed 95% among lymphocytes.

The immunoSEQ assay at survey resolution was used to sequence TCRbeta rearrangements from genomic DNA. Processing in the source paper ran as follows. In the TCR sequencing data, the smallest productive clonotype frequency that could be detected was 2.59 x 10-5. Only productive TCRbeta rearrangements, defined as complete and in-frame sequences, were included in the analyses. The clonality of each sample was calculated as Simpson clonality in the immunoSEQ Analyzer version 3.0. Clones were grouped by frequency into very rare, small, medium, large (1-20%) or hyperexpanded (>20%) categories. OLGA 1.2.3 estimated generation probabilities, VDJtools produced V-gene circos plots, VDJdb was queried for specificities, and GLIPH identified CDR3 motifs. This is the immuneACCESS table as TCRdb keeps it, with only in-frame sequences that have V and J called. A part of the clones is gone; compared with another copy, unresolved V genes explain less than half, and the rest is unexplained. The DNA was the basis for D and trimming; V, J and clone size are from that table. Here the sample has around 32,000 clones; around 70% occur a single time. The ten largest clones capture 0.4% to 0.5% of the sample.

Overall study outcomes, separate from this receptor: CD4-sorted patient repertoires appeared more clonal than healthy CD4+ repertoires, and this difference persisted after removing the putative leukemic clones. The data were not HLA-matched, and the relatively small sample size could explain the higher clonality seen in CD4+ compared with CD8+ T-LGLL. Enrichment of TRBV06-family usage was observed among the top patient clones (8/27) relative to healthy controls (2/35). Main leukemic clonotypes were private to each patient, although 20% to 25% of the main leukemic clonotypes were found at low frequency in the non-leukemic repertoires of other patients.

The healthy controls were fewer than 45 blood donors, and the buffy coats of these donors were supplied by the Finnish Red Cross blood service. All TCR-sequenced material derived from peripheral blood: patient blood samples and healthy donor buffy coats. Peripheral blood mononuclear cells were isolated by Ficoll-Hypaque gradient centrifugation. For the healthy controls, CD4+ cells were obtained from buffy coats by magnetic purification. Genomic DNA was extracted using the Gentra Puregene Cell and Tissue kit, and a Qubit 2.0 fluorometer was used to quantify it. The CDR1 and CDR2 encoded by the germline V gene (reference sequence) are LNHDA and SQIVND. After removal of 6 bases from V and 7 bases from J, the junction retains 9 bases not matched to a gene. The cysteine opens and the phenylalanine closes a CDR3 of 16 amino acids. The CDR3 DNA has 48 bases and is translated from base 1. About this clone: Its specific antigen is unknown. One base away there is no much larger clone; base qualities are not given.

The sequence was obtained from a human donor in good health. The rearrangement joined TRBV19 to TRBJ2-2, with 12 junctional bases fitting TRBD1. Sequenced input: CD4+ T cells from blood buffy coats. The DNA sequence reads TGTGCCAGTAGCTACGGGACAGGGGGCGCTAGCGGGGAGCTGTTTTTT. Translated, it reads CASSYGTGGASGELFF. This CDR3, with the reference TRBV19 and TRBJ2-2 proteins standing in past its ends, gives the full variable domain DGGITQSPKYLFRKEGQNVTLSCEQNLNHDAMYWYRQDPGQGLRLIYYSQIVNDFQKGDIAEGYSVSREKKESFPLTVTSAQKNPTAFYLCASSYGTGGASGELFFGEGSRLTVL.